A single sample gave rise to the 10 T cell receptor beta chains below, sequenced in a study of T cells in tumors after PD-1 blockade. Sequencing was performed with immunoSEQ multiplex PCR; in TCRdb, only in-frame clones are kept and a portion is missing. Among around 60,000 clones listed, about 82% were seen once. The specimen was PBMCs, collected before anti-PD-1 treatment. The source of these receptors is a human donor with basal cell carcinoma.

CDR3 in amino acids: CSAPRTGSTDTQYF. The CDR3 DNA reads as TGCAGCGCTCCCCGGACGGGTAGCACAGATACGCAGTATTTT. This chain joins TRBV29-1 and TRBJ2-3; D is unclear. This CDR3 contains 14 residues. With 7 bases removed from V and 0 bases from J, the gap between germline ends came to 14 bases. The V gene's germline CDR1 is SQVTM and CDR2 ANQGSEA.

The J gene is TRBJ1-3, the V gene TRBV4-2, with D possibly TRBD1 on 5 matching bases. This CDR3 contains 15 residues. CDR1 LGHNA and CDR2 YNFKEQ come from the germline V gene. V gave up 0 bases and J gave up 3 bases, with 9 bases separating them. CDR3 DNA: TGTGCCAGCAGCCAAGACTCGGGGGATGGAAACACCATATATTTT. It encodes CASSQDSGDGNTIYF.

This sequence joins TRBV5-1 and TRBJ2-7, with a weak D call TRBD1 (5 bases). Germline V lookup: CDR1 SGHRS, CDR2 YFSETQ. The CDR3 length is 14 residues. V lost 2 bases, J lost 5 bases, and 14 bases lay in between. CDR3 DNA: TGCGCCAGCAGCTTTCAGGGAATGAGCGACGAGCAGTACTTC. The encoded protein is CASSFQGMSDEQYF.

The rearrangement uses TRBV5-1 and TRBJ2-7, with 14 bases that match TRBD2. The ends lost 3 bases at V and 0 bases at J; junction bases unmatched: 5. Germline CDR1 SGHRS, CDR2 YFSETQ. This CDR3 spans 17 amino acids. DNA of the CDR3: TGCGCCAGCAGCTGGGGACTAGCGGGGGCCACCTCCTACGAGCAGTACTTC. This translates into CASSWGLAGATSYEQYF.

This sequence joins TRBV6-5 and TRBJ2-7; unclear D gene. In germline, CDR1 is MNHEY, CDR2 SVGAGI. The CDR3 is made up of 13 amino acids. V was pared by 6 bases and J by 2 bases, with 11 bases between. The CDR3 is CASSPVTAYEQYF. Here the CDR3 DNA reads TGTGCCAGCAGCCCAGTCACAGCCTACGAGCAGTACTTC.

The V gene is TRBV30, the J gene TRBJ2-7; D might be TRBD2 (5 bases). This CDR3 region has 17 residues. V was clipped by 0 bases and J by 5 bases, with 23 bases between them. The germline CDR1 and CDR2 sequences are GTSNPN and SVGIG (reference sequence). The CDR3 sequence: CAWSVYLGRVQPHEQYF. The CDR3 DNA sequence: TGTGCCTGGAGTGTATACCTAGGGCGGGTTCAACCCCACGAGCAGTACTTC.

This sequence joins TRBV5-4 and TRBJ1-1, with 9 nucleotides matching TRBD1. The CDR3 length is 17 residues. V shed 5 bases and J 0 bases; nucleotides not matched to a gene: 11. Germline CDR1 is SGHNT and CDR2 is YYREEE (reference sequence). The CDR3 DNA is TGTGCCAGCAGTTCCATCGGGGACAGGGTCGTGAACACTGAAGCTTTCTTT. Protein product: CASSSIGDRVVNTEAFF. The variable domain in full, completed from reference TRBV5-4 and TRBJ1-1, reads ETGVTQSPTHLIKTRGQQVTLRCSSQSGHNTVSWYQQALGQGPQFIFQYYREEENGRGNFPPRFSGLQFPNYSSELNVNALELDDSALYLCASSSIGDRVVNTEAFFGQGTRLTVV.

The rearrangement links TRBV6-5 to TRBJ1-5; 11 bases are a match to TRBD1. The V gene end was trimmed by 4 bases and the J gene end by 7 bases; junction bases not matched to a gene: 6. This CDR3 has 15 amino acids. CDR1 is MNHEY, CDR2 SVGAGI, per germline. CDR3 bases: TGTGCCAGCAGTTCAGGACAGGGGGCGGGACAGCCCCAGCATTTT. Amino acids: CASSSGQGAGQPQHF.

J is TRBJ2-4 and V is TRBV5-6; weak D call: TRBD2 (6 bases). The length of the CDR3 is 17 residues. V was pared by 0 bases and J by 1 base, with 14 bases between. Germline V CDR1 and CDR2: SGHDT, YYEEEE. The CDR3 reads CASSLVGGPSAKNIQYF. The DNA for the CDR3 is TGTGCCAGCAGCTTGGTGGGGGGACCCTCGGCCAAAAACATTCAGTACTTC.

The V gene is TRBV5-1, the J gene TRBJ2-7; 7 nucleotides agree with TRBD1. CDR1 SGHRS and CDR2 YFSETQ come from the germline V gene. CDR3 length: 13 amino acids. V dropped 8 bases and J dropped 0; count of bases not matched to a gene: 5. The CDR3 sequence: CASNRGVSYEQYF. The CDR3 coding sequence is TGCGCCAGTAACAGGGGAGTCTCCTACGAGCAGTACTTC.